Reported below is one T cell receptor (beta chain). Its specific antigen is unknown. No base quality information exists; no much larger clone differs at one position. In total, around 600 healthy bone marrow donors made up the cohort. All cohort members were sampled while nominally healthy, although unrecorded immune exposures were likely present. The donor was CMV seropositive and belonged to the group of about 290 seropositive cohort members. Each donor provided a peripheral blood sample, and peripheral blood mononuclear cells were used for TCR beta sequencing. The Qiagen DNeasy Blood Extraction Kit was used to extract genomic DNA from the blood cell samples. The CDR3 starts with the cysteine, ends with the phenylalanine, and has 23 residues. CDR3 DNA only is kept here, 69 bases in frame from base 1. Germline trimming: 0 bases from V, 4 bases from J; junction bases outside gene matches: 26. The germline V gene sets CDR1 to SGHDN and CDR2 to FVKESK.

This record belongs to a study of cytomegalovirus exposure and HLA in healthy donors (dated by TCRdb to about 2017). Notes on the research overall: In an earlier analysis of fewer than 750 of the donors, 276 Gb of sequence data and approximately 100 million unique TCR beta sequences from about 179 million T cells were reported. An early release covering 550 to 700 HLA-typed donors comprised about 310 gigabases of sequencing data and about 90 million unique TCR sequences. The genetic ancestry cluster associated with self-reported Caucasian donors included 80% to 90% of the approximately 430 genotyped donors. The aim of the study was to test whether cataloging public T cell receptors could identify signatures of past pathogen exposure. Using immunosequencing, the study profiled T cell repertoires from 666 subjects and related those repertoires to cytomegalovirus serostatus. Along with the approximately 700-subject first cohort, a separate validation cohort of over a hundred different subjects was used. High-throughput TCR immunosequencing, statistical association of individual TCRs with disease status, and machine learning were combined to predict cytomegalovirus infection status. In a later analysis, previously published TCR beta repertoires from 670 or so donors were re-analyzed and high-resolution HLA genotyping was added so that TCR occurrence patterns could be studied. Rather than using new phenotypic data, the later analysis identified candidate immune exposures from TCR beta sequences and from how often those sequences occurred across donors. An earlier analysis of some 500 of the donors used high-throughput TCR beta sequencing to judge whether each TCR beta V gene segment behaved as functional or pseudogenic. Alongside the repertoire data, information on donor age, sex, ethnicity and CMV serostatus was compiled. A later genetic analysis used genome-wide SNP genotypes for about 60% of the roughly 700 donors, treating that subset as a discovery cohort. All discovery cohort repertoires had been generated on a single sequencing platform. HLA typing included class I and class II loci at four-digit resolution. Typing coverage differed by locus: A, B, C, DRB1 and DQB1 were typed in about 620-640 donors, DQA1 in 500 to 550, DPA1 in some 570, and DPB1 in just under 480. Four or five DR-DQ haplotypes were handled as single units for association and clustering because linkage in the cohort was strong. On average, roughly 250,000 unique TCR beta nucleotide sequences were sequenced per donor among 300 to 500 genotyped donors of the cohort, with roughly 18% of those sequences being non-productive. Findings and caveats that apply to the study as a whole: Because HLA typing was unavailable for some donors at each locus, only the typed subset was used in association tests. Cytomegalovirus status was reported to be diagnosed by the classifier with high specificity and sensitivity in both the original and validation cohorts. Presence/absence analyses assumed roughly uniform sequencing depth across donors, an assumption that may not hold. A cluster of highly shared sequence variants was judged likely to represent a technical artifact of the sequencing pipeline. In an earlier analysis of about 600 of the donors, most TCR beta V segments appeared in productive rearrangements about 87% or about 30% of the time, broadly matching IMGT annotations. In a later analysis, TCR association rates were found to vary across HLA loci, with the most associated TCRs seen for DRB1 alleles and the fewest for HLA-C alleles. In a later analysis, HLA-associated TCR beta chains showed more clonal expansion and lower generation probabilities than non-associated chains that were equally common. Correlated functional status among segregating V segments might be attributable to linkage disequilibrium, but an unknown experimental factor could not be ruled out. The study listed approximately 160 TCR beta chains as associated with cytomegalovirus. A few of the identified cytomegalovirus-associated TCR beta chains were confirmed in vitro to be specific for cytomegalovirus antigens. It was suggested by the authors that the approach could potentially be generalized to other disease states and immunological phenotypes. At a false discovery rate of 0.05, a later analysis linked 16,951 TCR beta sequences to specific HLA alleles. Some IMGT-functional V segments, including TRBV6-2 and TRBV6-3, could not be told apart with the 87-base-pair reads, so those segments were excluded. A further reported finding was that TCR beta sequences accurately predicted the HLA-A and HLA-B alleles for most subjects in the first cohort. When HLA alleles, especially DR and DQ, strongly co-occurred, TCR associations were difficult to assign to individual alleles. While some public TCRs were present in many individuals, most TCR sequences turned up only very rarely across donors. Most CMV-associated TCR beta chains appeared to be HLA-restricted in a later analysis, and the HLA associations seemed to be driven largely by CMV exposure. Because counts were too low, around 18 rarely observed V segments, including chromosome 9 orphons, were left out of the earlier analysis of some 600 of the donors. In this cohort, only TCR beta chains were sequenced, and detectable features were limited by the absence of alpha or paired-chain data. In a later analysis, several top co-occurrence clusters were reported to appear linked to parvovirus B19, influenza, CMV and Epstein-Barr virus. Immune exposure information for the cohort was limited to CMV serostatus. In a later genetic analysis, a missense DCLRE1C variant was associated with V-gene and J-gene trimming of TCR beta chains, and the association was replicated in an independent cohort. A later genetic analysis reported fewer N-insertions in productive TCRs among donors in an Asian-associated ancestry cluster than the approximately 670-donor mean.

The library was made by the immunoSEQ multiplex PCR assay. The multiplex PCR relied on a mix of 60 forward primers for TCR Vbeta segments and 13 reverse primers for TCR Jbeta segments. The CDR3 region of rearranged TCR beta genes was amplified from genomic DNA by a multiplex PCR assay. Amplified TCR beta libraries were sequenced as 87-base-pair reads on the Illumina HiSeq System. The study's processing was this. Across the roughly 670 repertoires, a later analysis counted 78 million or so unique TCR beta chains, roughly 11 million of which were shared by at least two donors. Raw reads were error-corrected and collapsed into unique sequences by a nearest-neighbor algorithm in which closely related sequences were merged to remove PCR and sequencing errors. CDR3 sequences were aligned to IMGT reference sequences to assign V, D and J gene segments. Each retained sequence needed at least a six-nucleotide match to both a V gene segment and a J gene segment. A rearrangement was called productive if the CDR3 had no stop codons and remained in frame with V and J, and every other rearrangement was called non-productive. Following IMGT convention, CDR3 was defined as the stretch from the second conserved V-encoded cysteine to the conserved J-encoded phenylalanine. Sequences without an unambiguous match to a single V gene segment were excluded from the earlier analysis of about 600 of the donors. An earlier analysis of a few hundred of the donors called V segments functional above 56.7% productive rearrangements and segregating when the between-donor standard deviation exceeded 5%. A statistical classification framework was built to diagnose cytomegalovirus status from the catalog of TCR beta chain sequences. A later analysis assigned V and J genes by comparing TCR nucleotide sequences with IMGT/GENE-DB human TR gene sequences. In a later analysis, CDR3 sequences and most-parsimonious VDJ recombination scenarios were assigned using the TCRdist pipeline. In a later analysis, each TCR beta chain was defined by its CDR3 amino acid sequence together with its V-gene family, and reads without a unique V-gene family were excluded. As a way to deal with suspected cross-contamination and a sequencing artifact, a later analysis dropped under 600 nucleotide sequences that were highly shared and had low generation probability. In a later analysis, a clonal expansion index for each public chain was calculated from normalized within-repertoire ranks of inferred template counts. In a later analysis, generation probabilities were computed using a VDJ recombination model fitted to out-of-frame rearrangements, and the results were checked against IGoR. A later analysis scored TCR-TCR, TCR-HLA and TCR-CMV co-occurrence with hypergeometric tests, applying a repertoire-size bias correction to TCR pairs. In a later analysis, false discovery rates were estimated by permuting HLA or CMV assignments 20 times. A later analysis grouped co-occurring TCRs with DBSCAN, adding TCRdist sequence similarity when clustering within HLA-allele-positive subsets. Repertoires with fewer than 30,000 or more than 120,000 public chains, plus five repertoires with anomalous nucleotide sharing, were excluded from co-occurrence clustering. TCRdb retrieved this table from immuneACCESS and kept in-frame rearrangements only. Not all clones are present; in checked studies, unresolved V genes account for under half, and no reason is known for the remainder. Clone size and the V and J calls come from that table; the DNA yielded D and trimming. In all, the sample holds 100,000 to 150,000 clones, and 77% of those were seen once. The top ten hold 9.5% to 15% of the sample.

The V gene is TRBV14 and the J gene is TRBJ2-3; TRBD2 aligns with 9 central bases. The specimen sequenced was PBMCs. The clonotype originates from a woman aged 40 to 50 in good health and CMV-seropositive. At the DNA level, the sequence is TGTGCCAGCAGCCAAGAAACTACGGTGAGGTTTAGCGGGAGATCGGAGATTGCAGATACGCAGTATTTT. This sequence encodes CASSQETTVRFSGRSEIADTQYF. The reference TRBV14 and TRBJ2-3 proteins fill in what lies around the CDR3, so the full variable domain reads EAGVTQFPSHSVIEKGQTVTLRCDPISGHDNLYWYRRVMGKEIKFLLHFVKESKQDESGMPNNRFLAERTGGTYSTLKVQPAELEDSGVYFCASSQETTVRFSGRSEIADTQYFGPGTRLTVL.